This entry features one T cell receptor (beta chain) sequence. Its cognate antigen is unknown. The method was immunoSEQ multiplex PCR; TCRdb's version includes in-frame clones alone and lacks a portion of them. The data contain about 1 million clones, approximately 68% of them singletons. V lost 6 bases and J lost 5; bases outside the gene matches: 17. In germline, CDR1 is SQVTM, CDR2 ANQGSEA. The CDR3 has 16 residues. The sample comes from a study of shared clonotypes between healthy human individuals. Across the whole study: The cohort had two women and a few men, ages 18 to 49. Study conclusions and caveats: The low donor count limited represented genetic and exposure-history diversity.

Sequences were obtained from memory CD4+ T cells sorted from blood. Subset given: CD45RA-negative fraction. The clonotype was recovered from a man younger than 30 in good health. The chain combines TRBV29-1 with TRBJ1-1; 8 nucleotides line up with TRBD1. This chain's CDR3 is CSVALRVTGGRTEAFF. DNA for the CDR3: TGCAGCGTAGCCCTAAGGGTAACAGGGGGAAGGACTGAAGCTTTCTTT.